This T cell receptor beta chain was identified during a study of blood T cell repertoires in COVID-19. Data came from immunoSEQ multiplex PCR; TCRdb stores just in-frame clones and leaves some out. The data contain fewer than 300,000 clones, around 90% of them singletons. This clonotype originated in a man aged 55 to 70 who had recovered from COVID-19. Source material: peripheral blood.

CDR3 coding DNA: TGTGCCAGCAGCCCCCTGGGGGGTCAGCCCCAGCATTTT. The encoded protein is CASSPLGGQPQHF. The V call is TRBV3-1 (or the pseudogene TRBV3-2), the J call TRBJ1-5; D is possibly TRBD1 (5 bases). The CDR3 is 13 residues long. V was trimmed by 4 bases and J by 6 bases, leaving 10 bases between them. Germline V CDR1 and CDR2: LGHDT, YNNKEL (reference sequence).